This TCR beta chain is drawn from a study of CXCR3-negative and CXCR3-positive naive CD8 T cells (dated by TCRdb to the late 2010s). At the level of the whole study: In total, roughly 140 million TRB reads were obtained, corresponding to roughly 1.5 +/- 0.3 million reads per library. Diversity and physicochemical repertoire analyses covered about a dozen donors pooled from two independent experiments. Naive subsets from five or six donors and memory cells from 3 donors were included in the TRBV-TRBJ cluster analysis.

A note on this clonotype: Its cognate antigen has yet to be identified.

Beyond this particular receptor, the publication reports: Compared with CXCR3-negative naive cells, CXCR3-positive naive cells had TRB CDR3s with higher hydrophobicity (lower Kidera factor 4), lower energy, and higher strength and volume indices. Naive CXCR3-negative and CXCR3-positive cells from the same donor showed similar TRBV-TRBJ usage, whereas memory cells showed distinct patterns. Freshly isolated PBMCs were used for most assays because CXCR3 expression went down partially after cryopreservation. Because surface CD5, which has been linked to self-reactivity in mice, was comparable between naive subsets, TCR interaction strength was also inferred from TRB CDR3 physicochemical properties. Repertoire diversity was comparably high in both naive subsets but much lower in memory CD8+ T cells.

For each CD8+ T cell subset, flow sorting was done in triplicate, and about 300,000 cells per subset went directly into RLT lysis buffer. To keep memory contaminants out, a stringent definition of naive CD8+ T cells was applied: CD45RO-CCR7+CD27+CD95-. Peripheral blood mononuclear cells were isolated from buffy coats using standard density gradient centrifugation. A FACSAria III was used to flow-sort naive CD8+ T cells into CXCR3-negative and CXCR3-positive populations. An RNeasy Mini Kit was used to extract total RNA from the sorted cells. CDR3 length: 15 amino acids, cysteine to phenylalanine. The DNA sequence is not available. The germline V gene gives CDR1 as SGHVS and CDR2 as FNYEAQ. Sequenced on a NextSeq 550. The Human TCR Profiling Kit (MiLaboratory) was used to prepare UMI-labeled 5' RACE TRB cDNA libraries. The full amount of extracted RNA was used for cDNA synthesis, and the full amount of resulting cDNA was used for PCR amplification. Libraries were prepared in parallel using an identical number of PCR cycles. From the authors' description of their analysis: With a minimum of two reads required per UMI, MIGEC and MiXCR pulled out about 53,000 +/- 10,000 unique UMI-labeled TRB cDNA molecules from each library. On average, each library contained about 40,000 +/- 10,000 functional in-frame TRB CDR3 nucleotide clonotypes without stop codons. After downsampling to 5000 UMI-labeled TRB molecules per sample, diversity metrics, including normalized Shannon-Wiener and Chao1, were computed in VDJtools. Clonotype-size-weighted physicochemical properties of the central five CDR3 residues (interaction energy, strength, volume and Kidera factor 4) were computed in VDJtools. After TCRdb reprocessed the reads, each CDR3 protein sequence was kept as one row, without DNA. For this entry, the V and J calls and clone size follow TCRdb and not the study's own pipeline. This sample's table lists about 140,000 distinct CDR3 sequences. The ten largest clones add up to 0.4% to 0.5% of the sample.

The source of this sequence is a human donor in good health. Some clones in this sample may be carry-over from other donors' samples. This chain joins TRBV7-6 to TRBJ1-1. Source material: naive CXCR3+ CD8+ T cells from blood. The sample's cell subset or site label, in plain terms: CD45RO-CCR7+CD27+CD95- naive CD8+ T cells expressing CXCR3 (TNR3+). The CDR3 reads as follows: CASSLSAGSWTEAFF.